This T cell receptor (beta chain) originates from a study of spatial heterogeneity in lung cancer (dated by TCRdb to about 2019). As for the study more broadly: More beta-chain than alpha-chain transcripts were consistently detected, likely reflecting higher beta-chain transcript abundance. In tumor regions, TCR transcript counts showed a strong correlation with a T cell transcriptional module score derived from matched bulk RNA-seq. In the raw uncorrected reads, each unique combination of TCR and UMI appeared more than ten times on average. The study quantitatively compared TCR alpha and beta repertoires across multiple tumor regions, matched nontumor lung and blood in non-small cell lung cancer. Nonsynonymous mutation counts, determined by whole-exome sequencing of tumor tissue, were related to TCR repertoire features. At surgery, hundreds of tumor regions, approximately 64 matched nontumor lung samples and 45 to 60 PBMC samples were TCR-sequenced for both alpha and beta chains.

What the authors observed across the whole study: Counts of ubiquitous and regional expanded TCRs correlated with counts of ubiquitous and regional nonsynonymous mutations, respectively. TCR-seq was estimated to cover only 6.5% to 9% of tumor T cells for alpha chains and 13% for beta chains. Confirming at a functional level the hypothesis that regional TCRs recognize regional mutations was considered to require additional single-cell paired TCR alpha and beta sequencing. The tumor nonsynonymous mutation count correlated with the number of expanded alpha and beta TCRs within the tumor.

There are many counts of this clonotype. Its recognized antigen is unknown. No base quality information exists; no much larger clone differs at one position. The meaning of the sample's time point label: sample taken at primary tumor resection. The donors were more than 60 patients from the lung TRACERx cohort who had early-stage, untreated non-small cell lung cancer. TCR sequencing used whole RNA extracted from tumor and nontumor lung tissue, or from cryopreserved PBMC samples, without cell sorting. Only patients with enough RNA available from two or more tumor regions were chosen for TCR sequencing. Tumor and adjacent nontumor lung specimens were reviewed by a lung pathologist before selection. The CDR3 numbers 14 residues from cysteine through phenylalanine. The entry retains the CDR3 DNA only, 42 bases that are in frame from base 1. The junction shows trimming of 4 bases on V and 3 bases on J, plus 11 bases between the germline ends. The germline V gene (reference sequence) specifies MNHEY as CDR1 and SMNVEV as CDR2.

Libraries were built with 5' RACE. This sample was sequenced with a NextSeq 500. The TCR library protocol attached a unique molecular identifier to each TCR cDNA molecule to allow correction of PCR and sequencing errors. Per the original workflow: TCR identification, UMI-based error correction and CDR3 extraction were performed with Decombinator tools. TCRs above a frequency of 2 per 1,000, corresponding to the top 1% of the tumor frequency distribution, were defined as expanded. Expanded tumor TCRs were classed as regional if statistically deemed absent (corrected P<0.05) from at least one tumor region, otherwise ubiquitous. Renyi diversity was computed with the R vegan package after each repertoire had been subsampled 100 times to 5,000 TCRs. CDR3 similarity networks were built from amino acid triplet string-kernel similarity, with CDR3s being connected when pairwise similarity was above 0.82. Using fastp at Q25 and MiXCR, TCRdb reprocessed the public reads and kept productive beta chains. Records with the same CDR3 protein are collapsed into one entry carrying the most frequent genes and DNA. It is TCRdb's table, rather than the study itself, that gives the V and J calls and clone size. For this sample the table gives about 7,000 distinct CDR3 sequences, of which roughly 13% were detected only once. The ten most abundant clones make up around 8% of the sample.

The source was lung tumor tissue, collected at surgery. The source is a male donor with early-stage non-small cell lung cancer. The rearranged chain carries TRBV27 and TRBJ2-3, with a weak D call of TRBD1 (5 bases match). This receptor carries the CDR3 CASSYRKGTDTQYF. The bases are TGTGCCAGCAGTTACCGGAAGGGGACAGATACGCAGTATTTT.